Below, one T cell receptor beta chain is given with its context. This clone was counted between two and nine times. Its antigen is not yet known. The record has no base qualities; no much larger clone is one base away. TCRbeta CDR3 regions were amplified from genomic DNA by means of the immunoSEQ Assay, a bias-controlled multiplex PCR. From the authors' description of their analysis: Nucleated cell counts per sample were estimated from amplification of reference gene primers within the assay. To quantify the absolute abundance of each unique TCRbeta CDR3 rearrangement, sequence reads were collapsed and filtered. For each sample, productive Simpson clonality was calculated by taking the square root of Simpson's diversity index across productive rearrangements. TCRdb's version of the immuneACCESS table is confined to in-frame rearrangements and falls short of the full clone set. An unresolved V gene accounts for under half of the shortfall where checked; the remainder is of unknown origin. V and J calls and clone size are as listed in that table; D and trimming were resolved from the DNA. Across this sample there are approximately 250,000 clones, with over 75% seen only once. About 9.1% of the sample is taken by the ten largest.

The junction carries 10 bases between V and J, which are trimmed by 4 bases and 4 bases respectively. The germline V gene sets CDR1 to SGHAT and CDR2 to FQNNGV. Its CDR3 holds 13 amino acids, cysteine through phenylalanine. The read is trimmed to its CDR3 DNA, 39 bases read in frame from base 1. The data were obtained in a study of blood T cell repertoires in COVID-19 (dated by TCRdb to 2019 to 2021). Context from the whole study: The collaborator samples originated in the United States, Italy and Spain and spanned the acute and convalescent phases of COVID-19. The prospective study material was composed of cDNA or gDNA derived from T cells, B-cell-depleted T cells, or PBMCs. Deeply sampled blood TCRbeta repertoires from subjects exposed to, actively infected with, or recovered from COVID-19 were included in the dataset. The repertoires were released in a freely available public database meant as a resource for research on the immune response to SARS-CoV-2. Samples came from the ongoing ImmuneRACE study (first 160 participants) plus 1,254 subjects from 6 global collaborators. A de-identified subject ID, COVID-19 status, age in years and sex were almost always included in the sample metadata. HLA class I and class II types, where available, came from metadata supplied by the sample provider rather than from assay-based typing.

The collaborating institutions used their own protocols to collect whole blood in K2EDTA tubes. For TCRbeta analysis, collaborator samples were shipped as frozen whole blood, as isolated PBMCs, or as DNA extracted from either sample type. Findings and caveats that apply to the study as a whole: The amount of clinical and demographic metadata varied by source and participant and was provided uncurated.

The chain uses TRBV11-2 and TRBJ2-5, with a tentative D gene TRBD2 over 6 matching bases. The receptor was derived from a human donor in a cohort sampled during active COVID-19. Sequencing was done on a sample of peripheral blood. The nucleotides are TGTGCCAGCAGCTATGGGGGAGGAGAGACCCAGTACTTC. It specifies CASSYGGGETQYF.